This is a list of T cell receptor beta chains from one sample in a study of tumor-infiltrating lymphocytes in primary liver carcinoma. TCRdb analysed the multiplex PCR reads with MiXCR anew, one entry per CDR3 protein. The sample lists fewer than 250,000 distinct CDR3 sequences, approximately 80% occurring once. The specimen sequenced was tumor tissue from primary liver carcinoma. The receptors shown here come from a man aged 35 to 55 with primary liver carcinoma and hepatitis B virus infection. CDR3s include the opening cysteine and the closing phenylalanine or tryptophan. A D gene is named only where the DNA matches it firmly. Not all rows give a size; the values are once, few, many and, for expanded clones, a class.

cdr3_nt,cdr3_aa,j_call,v_call,clone_size,d_call
TGTGCCAGCAGCAAAGGGGTCAGCGGGGCCAGCAGGAGTACGCAGTATTTT,CASSKGVSGASRSTQYF,TRBJ2-3,TRBV7-9,.,TRBD2
TGTGCCACCAGCCAAGACCCTTTTTCTTGTAATTCACCCCTCCACTTT,CATSQDPFSCNSPLHF,TRBJ1-6,TRBV12-3/TRBV12-4,.,.
TGCGCTAGCAGTGAGTCGACTAGCGAGAGGGATACGCAGTATTTT,CASSESTSERDTQYF,TRBJ2-3,TRBV10-2,.,TRBD2
TGCGCCAGCAGCTCGGCGAGTTCGAACACCGGGGAACTGTTTTTT,CASSSASSNTGELFF,TRBJ2-2,TRBV5-1,.,.
TGCGCCAGCAGCCAGGTGACACCTGAGGCCAACGTCCTGACTTTC,CASSQVTPEANVLTF,TRBJ2-6,TRBV4-3,.,.
TGTGCCAGCAGCGTAAATGACAGGGGAGGTGTCGACCAGTACTTC,CASSVNDRGGVDQYF,TRBJ2-7,TRBV9,.,TRBD1
TGTGCCAGCAGCCCCAGTTGGACTAGCCTAGTGGCCTTTAGAGAAACCCAGTACTTC,CASSPSWTSLVAFRETQYF,TRBJ2-5,TRBV4-2,once,TRBD2
TGCAGCTGGCAGCTGAGCTACGAGCAGTACTTC,CSWQLSYEQYF,TRBJ2-7,TRBV29-1,.,.
TGTGCCAGCAGTTTCGACCCGACTAGCCATGAGCAATTCTTC,CASSFDPTSHEQFF,TRBJ2-1,TRBV6-2/TRBV6-3,.,TRBD2
TGTTCCAGCACCCCTGATCGGACAGGGGGGAACACTGAAGCTTTCTTT,CSSTPDRTGGNTEAFF,TRBJ1-1,TRBV6-2/TRBV6-3,.,TRBD1
TGTGCCAGCAGTTACAATTCTAGCGGGAGTACTGGGGTCAACGCCCTGACTTTC,CASSYNSSGSTGVNALTF,TRBJ2-6,TRBV6-5,once,TRBD2
TGTGCCAGTAGCCGCGAGGACAGGACCTATTCACCCCTCCACTTT,CASSREDRTYSPLHF,TRBJ1-6,TRBV11-2,.,TRBD1
TGTGCCTGCAGTTTAAGGGCGGAACGTCCTATTCCTTACTTC,CACSLRAERPIPYF,TRBJ2-7,TRBV12-3/TRBV12-4,once,.
TGTGCCTCCGGCCAGCGGAACACAGATACGCACTATTTT,CASGQRNTDTHYF,TRBJ2-3,TRBV30,.,.
TGCGCCAGCAGCCTGGACGGGACTAGTCACGACAAGCAGTACTTC,CASSLDGTSHDKQYF,TRBJ2-7,TRBV5-1,.,TRBD2
TGCAGCGTTACCCTGGAATGGGGAGTGAACACTGAAGCTTTCTTT,CSVTLEWGVNTEAFF,TRBJ1-1,TRBV29-1,.,.
TGTGCCAGCAGTTTGAAAACGACCTACGAGCAGTACTTC,CASSLKTTYEQYF,TRBJ2-7,TRBV5-6,.,.
TGTGCCAGCAGCTCCGGTTGGACAGGCCAAAGCACAGATACGCAATATTTT,CASSSGWTGQSTDTQYF,TRBJ2-3,TRBV7-8,.,TRBD1
TGTGCCAGCAGTTTGTTCGCCAGGAGGCTTACTGAAGCTTTCTTT,CASSLFARRLTEAFF,TRBJ1-1,TRBV28,.,.
TGTGCCATCAGTTACGAAGTACCCTACGAGCTGTACTTC,CAISYEVPYELYF,TRBJ2-7,TRBV6-2/TRBV6-3,.,.
TGTGCCAGCACTTTCGCGTCAGGGGCCAACGTCCTGACTTTC,CASTFASGANVLTF,TRBJ2-6,TRBV7-9,.,.